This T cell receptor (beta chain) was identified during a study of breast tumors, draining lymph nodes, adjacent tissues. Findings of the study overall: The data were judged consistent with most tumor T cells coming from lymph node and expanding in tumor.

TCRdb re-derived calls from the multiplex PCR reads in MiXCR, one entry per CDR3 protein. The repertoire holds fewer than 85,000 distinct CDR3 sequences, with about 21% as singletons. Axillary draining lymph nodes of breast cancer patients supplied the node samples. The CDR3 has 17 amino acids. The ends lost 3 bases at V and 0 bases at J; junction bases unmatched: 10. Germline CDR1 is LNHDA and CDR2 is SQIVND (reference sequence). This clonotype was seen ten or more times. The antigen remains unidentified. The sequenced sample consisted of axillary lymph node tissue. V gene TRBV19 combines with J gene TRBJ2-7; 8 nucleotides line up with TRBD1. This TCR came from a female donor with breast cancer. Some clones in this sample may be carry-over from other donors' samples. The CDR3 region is CASSMGSGTGFSYEQYF. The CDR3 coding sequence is TGTGCCAGTAGTATGGGCTCCGGGACAGGCTTCTCCTACGAGCAGTACTTC.